Below, 11 T cell receptor beta chains from the same sample are listed, as sequenced in a study of identical twins. One entry per CDR3 protein results from TCRdb running MiXCR on the 5' RACE reads. Of hundreds of thousands of distinct CDR3 sequences listed, 5.5% to 7.5% are singletons. Material for sequencing was naive T cells sorted from blood. The receptors come from a man between 18 and 35 years old in good health.

This clonotype showed up many times. The chain is built from TRBV5-1 and TRBJ2-3, with D maybe TRBD2 (5 bases). This CDR3 spans 16 amino acids. Germline CDR1 SGHRS, CDR2 YFSETQ. Trimming left V 1 base short and J 2 bases short, with 14 bases between. CDR3 nucleotides: TGCGCCAGCAGCTTGCGTCTAGCTAGATACACAGATACGCAGTATTTT. Its protein product is CASSLRLARYTDTQYF.

This clonotype occurred many times. V and J are TRBV20-1 and TRBJ1-6; TRBD1 matches 10 bases. The J segment lost 8 bases and the V segment lost 5 bases, leaving 3 bases of the junction unmatched. Germline V lookup: CDR1 DFQATT, CDR2 SNEGSKA (reference sequence). The CDR3 extends over 13 amino acids. The CDR3 DNA follows: TGCAGTGCTCCGACAGGGGGCGATTCACCCCTCCACTTT. Its translation is CSAPTGGDSPLHF.

Only a few counts were recorded for this clonotype. The chain carries TRBV5-1 and TRBJ1-1; D is possibly TRBD1 (6 bases). The ends were cut back, 4 bases at V and 0 bases at J, with 13 bases in the middle. Germline CDR1 SGHRS, CDR2 YFSETQ. There are 15 residues in the CDR3. CDR3: CASSPRQDMNTEAFF. In DNA form, the CDR3 reads TGCGCCAGCAGCCCGAGACAGGATATGAACACTGAAGCTTTCTTT.

The sample holds a few counts of this clonotype. J is TRBJ2-5 and V is TRBV20-1; 7 bases are a match to TRBD2. V lost 5 bases and J lost 0; bases outside the gene matches: 3. Germline V CDR1 and CDR2: DFQATT, SNEGSKA (reference sequence). This CDR3 has 13 residues. The CDR3 here is CSARGRNQETQYF. The DNA for the CDR3 is TGCAGTGCTCGCGGGAGAAACCAAGAGACCCAGTACTTC.

The V call is TRBV7-2, the J call TRBJ1-4, with TRBD1 as a possible D gene (5 bases). Per germline, CDR1 SGHTA and CDR2 FQGNSA. There are 15 residues in the CDR3. The V gene lost 5 bases and the J gene lost 5 bases, with 15 bases spanning the gap. The CDR3 DNA follows: TGTGCCAGCAGCCCATTCGGGACTGCAAATGAAAAACTGTTTTTT. This translates into CASSPFGTANEKLFF.

In its sample, this clonotype was seen many times. The V gene is TRBV4-2, the J gene TRBJ1-2, with 8 bases aligning to TRBD1. V was clipped by 0 bases and J by 3 bases; unmatched bases: 9. The CDR3 sequence is 17 residues long. CDR1 and CDR2 from the germline V gene are LGHNA and YNFKEQ. CDR3: CASSQEVRQGSYYGYTF. For the CDR3, the DNA is TGTGCCAGCAGCCAAGAGGTCCGACAGGGGAGCTACTATGGCTACACCTTC.

This clonotype showed up many times. The rearrangement uses TRBV6-2 or TRBV6-3 and TRBJ2-1; unclear D gene. CDR1 is MNHEY and CDR2 is SVGEGT in the germline V gene. This CDR3 contains 15 residues. Trimming removed 2 bases from V and 0 bases from J, with 8 bases in between. For the CDR3, the DNA is TGTGCCAGCAGTTACGGTCTGAGCTCCTACAATGAGCAGTTCTTC. Encoded protein: CASSYGLSSYNEQFF.

Concerning this clonotype itself: A read error may explain this, as a much larger clone is one base away. In this CDR3 the conserved last residue, phenylalanine or tryptophan, is missing, so a read error is likely. V usage is TRBV12-3 or TRBV12-4 and J usage is TRBJ2-1; 9 positions match TRBD1. The CDR3 is 15 amino acids. Losses at the gene ends were 6 bases for V and 5 bases for J; bases not matched to a gene: 8. As DNA, the CDR3 is TGTGCCAGCAGACGTACAGGGGGCGGCCACAATGAGCAGTTCCTC. It yields the protein CASRRTGGGHNEQFL.

This clonotype showed up many times. This chain links TRBV6-2 or TRBV6-3 with TRBJ2-7, with unresolved D. The germline gives CDR1 MNHEY, CDR2 SVGEGT. V was pared by 5 bases and J by 5 bases, with 7 bases between. The CDR3 covers 11 residues. This chain's CDR3 is CASSTANEQYF. In DNA, the CDR3 is TGTGCCAGCAGTACCGCCAACGAGCAGTACTTC.

This clonotype was observed many times. This chain connects TRBV12-3 or TRBV12-4 to TRBJ1-1; a possible D gene is TRBD1 (5 bases). Trimming took off 5 bases at V and 1 base at J, with 17 bases between the two ends. The CDR3 length is 16 residues. The CDR3 loop reads CASSPTGGTRNTEAFF. In DNA, the CDR3 is TGTGCCAGCAGTCCCACTGGGGGGACTAGGAACACTGAAGCTTTCTTT.

This clonotype was counted only a few times. This chain links TRBV28 with TRBJ1-2; D perhaps matches TRBD1 (5 bases). This CDR3 spans 14 amino acids. Trimming left V 6 bases short and J 0 bases short, with 11 bases between. The germline gives CDR1 MDHEN, CDR2 SYDVKM. CDR3 sequence reads: CASRRGRANYGYTF. As DNA, the CDR3 is TGTGCCAGCAGGAGGGGTCGCGCTAACTATGGCTACACCTTC.